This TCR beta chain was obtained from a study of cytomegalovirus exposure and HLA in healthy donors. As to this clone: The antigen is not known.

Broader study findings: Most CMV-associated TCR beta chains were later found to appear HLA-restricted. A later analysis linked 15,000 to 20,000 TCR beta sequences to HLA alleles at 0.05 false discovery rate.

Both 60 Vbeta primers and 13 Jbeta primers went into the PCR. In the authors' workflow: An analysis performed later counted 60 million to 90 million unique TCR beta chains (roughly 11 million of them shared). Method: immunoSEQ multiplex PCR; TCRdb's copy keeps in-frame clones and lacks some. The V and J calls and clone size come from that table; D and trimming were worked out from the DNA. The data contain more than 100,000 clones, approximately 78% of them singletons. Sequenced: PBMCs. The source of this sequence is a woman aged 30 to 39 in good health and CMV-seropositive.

CDR3 protein: CASSVDGGGTEAFF. The CDR3 bases are TGTGCCAGCAGCGTAGACGGGGGTGGCACTGAAGCTTTCTTT. The chain uses TRBV9 and TRBJ1-1; a possible D gene is TRBD1 (5 bases). The length of the CDR3 is 14 residues. Germline CDR1 is SGDLS and CDR2 is YYNGEE. Trimming took 0 bases from V and 4 from J, leaving 10 bases between them. The full variable domain, with the rest looked up from reference TRBV9 and TRBJ1-1, is DSGVTQTPKHLITATGQRVTLRCSPRSGDLSVYWYQQSLDQGLQFLIQYYNGEERAKGNILERFSAQQFPDLHSELNLSSLELGDSALYFCASSVDGGGTEAFFGQGTRLTVV.